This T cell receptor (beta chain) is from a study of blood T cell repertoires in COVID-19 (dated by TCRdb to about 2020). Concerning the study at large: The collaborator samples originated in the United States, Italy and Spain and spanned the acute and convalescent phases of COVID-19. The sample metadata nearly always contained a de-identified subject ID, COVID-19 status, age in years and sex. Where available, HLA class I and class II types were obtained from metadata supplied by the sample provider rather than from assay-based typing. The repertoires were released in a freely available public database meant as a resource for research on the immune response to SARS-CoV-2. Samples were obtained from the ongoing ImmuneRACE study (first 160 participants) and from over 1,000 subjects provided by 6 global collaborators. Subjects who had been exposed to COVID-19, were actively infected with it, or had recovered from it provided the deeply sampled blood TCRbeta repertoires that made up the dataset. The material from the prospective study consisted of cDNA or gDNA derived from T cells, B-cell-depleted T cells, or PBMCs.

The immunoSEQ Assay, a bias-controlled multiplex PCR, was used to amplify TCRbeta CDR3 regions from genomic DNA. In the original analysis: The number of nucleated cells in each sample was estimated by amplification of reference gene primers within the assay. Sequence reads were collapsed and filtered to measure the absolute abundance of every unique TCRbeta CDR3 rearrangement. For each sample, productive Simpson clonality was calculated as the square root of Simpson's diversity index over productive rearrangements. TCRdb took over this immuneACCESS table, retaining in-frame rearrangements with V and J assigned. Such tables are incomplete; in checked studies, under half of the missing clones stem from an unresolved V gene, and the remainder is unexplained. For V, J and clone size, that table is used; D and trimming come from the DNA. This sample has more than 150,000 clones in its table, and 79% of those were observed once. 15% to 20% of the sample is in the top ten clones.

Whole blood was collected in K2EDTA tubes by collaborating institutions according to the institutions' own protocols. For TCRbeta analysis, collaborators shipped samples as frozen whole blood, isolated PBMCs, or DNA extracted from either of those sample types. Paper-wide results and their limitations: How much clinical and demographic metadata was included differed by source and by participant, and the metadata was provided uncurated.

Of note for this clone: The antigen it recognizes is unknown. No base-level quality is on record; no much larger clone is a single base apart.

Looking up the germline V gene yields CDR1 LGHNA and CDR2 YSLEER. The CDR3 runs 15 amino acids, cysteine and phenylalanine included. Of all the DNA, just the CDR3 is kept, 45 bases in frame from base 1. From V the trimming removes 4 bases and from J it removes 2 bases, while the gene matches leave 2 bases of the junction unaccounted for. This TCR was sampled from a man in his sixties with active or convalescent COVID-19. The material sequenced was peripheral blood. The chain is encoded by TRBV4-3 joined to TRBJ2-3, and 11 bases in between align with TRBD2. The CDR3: CASSPGLADTDTQYF. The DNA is TGCGCCAGCAGCCCGGGACTAGCGGACACAGATACGCAGTATTTT.